Each of the 24 T cell receptor beta chains below was sequenced from the same sample in a study of post-analysis software for immune sequencing data. General study results and limits: There were roughly 5 TRBV segments more frequent in patients than controls, and TRBV5-6, TRBV5-1 and TRBV20-1 were among them.

These receptors have no known antigen. Libraries were made from TCR beta cDNA, and they carried unique molecular identifiers. TCRdb fed the PCR reads into MiXCR, producing one record per CDR3 protein. In the table there are under 650,000 distinct CDR3 sequences, about 40% of which are singletons. The sequencing sample was made of blood. The source is a girl aged 10-17 years with multiple sclerosis.

V and J are TRBV24-1 and TRBJ2-3, with 7 bases lining up with TRBD1. There are 15 residues in the CDR3. In germline, CDR1 is KGHDR, CDR2 SFDVKD. With V trimmed by 4 bases and J by 0 bases, 3 bases remained unmatched. The CDR3 sequence: CATSDPTGSTDTQYF. In nucleotides, the CDR3 is TGTGCCACCAGTGACCCGACAGGGAGCACAGATACGCAGTATTTT.

The table lists this clonotype with a few counts. The gene calls are TRBV5-5 and TRBJ2-1; D is uncertain. Germline V gene sequence: CDR1 SGHKS, CDR2 YYEKEE (reference sequence). This CDR3 contains 13 residues. The V and J ends lost 6 bases and 2 bases respectively, with 9 bases between them. CDR3 sequence reads: CASTGGTYNEQFF. CDR3 in DNA: TGTGCCAGCACCGGCGGCACCTACAATGAGCAGTTCTTC.

The chain recombines TRBV13 with TRBJ2-4; D unclear. The J call could be wrong; TRBJ2-7 is a better fit for the DNA end. The CDR3 consists of 15 residues. Germline CDR1 PRHDT, CDR2 FYEKMQ (reference sequence). CDR3 amino acids: CASSSRTSETYEQYF. DNA for the CDR3: TGTGCCAGCAGCTCCCGGACCTCGGAAACCTACGAGCAGTACTTC.

V and J are TRBV20-1 and TRBJ2-3; 15 nucleotides align to TRBD2. Per germline, CDR1 DFQATT and CDR2 SNEGSKA (reference sequence). This CDR3 contains 16 residues. The J segment lost 6 bases and the V segment lost 3 bases, leaving 7 bases of the junction unmatched. The CDR3 spells CSASGGTSGGRDTQYF. The CDR3 DNA reads TGCAGTGCTAGTGGAGGGACTAGCGGGGGGCGGGATACGCAGTATTTT.

The rearrangement joins TRBV9 to TRBJ2-7; the match to TRBD2 covers 7 bases. Germline CDR1 reads SGDLS; CDR2 reads YYNGEE. The V and J ends lost 3 bases and 0 bases, in that order; junction bases with no gene match: 6. The CDR3 covers 15 residues. The CDR3 DNA sequence: TGTGCCAGCAGCGCCCGGGACTACCCCTCCTACGAGCAGTACTTC. As protein: CASSARDYPSYEQYF.

V is TRBV10-3 and J is TRBJ1-4; 9 bases agree with TRBD1. This CDR3 has 16 residues. Germline V gives CDR1 ENHRY, CDR2 SYGVKD. Germline trimming cut 0 bases from V and 8 bases from J; bases unmatched to any gene: 7. Here the CDR3 reads CAISESLGTGYEKLFF. The CDR3 DNA sequence: TGTGCCATCAGTGAGTCGTTGGGGACAGGGTACGAAAAACTGTTTTTT.

DNA of the CDR3: TGTGCCAGCAGCGGGGGGTCGGCGGGCGTGAATCAGCCCCAGCATTTT. As protein: CASSGGSAGVNQPQHF. The J gene is TRBJ1-5, the V gene TRBV12-3 or TRBV12-4; TRBD1 is a possible D gene (5 bases). With 6 bases removed from V and 4 bases from J, the gap between germline ends came to 19 bases. The CDR3 runs to 16 residues.

This clonotype has just a few counts. The V gene is TRBV9, the J gene TRBJ2-1; 9 nucleotides line up with TRBD1. CDR3 size: 17 residues. Germline V gives CDR1 SGDLS, CDR2 YYNGEE. Trimming at V came to 7 bases and at J to 4 bases, leaving 15 bases not matched to a gene. This CDR3 is CASLKPPGTGWYNEQFF. The DNA of the CDR3 is TGTGCCAGCTTAAAACCCCCCGGGACAGGGTGGTACAATGAGCAGTTCTTC. Supplemented by reference TRBV9 and TRBJ2-1, the full variable domain reads DSGVTQTPKHLITATGQRVTLRCSPRSGDLSVYWYQQSLDQGLQFLIQYYNGEERAKGNILERFSAQQFPDLHSELNLSSLELGDSALYFCASLKPPGTGWYNEQFFGPGTRLTVL.

The chain recombines TRBV10-3 with TRBJ2-6; D uncertain. The CDR3 consists of 14 residues. From germline, CDR1 is ENHRY and CDR2 SYGVKD. Trimming left V 6 bases short and J 2 bases short, with 8 bases between. CDR3 sequence reads: CAISSLAGANVLTF. The CDR3 coding sequence is TGTGCCATCAGCAGTTTAGCTGGGGCCAACGTCCTGACTTTC.

This clonotype was seen a handful of times. The chain couples TRBV20-1 to TRBJ1-2, with unresolved D. V was clipped by 5 bases and J by 0 bases, with 10 bases between them. From germline, CDR1 is DFQATT and CDR2 SNEGSKA (reference sequence). The CDR3 runs to 13 residues. CDR3 nucleotides: TGCAGTGCTCTCGAGGCTTCTAACTATGGCTACACCTTC. Protein: CSALEASNYGYTF.

The chain is built from TRBV9 and TRBJ2-1; D is tentatively TRBD1 or TRBD2 (5 bases each). The CDR3 has 13 residues. The ends were cut back, 4 bases at V and 6 bases at J, with 11 bases in the middle. The germline CDR1 and CDR2 sequences are SGDLS and YYNGEE. CDR3 in amino acids: CASSPWDRNEQFF. The CDR3 bases are TGTGCCAGCAGCCCCTGGGACCGCAATGAGCAGTTCTTC.

The V and J genes are TRBV6-5 and TRBJ1-2, with D unclear. CDR1 MNHEY and CDR2 SVGAGI come from the germline V gene. Between the trimmed V and J ends, which lost 0 bases and 4 bases, there was a span of 9 bases. This CDR3 is 14 amino acids long. CDR3 protein: CASSYSPGGYGYTF. CDR3 nucleotides: TGTGCCAGCAGTTACTCTCCGGGTGGCTATGGCTACACCTTC.

In DNA, the CDR3 is TGTGCCAGCAGTGACTACGCCGACAGAAACTATGGCTACACCTTC. Encoded protein: CASSDYADRNYGYTF. The rearrangement uses TRBV2 and TRBJ1-2, with D possibly matching TRBD1 (5 bases). Germline values: CDR1 SNHLY, CDR2 FYNNEI. Trimming took off 3 bases at V and 2 bases at J, with 13 bases between the two ends. The CDR3 spans 15 residues.

The V and J genes are TRBV20-1 and TRBJ1-5, with D unresolved. Germline CDR1 is DFQATT and CDR2 is SNEGSKA (reference sequence). The CDR3 is 12 residues long. Trimming cost V 1 base and J 4 bases, with 5 bases left between them. The CDR3 nucleotides are TGCAGTGCTAGAGGTGTGAATCAGCCCCAGCATTTT. This translates into CSARGVNQPQHF.

The rearrangement links TRBV5-1 to TRBJ2-7, with 8 bases aligning to TRBD2. In germline, CDR1 is SGHRS, CDR2 YFSETQ. V dropped 2 bases and J dropped 4; count of bases not matched to a gene: 8. This CDR3 has 15 amino acids. DNA for the CDR3: TGCGCCAGCAGCTTTACAGCGGGAGAATCTTACGAGCAGTACTTC. Protein: CASSFTAGESYEQYF.

J is TRBJ2-5 and V is TRBV5-1; D not certain. V was clipped by 2 bases and J by 4 bases, with 9 bases between them. This CDR3 region has 13 residues. Germline CDR1 and CDR2: SGHRS and YFSETQ. DNA of the CDR3: TGCGCCAGCAGCTTTATACGGGCAGAGACCCAGTACTTC. Translating it yields CASSFIRAETQYF.

The rearrangement links TRBV12-3 or TRBV12-4 to TRBJ1-2; D gene unclear. The V gene lost 4 bases and the J gene lost 6 bases, with 15 bases spanning the gap. CDR3 length: 14 residues. CDR3 amino acids: CASSSSGGKDGYTF. CDR3 bases: TGTGCCAGCAGTTCCTCAGGAGGGAAGGATGGCTACACCTTC.

The V and J genes are TRBV12-3 or TRBV12-4 and TRBJ1-1; D perhaps matches TRBD1 (5 bases). The CDR3 runs to 12 residues. The V and J ends lost 4 bases and 4 bases respectively, with 7 bases between them. DNA for the CDR3: TGTGCCAGCAGTTCCACAGGCACTGAAGCTTTCTTT. This translates into CASSSTGTEAFF.

This clonotype showed up many times. The chain employs TRBV7-2 and TRBJ2-7; D call uncertain. The CDR3 totals 12 residues. Trimming removed 2 bases from V and 7 bases from J, with 9 bases in between. Germline V CDR1 and CDR2: SGHTA, FQGNSA. CDR3 DNA: TGTGCCAGCAGCTTAATGGCGCGTGAGCAGTACTTC. This encodes CASSLMAREQYF.

As concerns this clonotype: With a much larger clone just one base away, this may be a read error. The chain couples TRBV5-1 to TRBJ2-5, with TRBD1 matching over 11 bases. Germline-derived CDR1 and CDR2 are SGHRS and YFSETQ. The CDR3 has 15 residues. CDR3 DNA sequence: TGCGTCAGCAGCTTGGGACAGGGGGTAGGAGAGACCCAGTACTTC. Protein: CVSSLGQGVGETQYF.

In its sample, this clonotype was seen a few times. This chain links TRBV10-2 with TRBJ2-5, with 7 bases matching TRBD2. V shed 8 bases, J shed 4 bases, and the junction held 4 bases outside the gene matches. This CDR3 comprises 12 residues. Germline V gene lookup returns CDR1 WSHSY and CDR2 SAAADI. Here the CDR3 reads CASGRAGETQYF. CDR3 sequence (DNA): TGCGCCAGCGGGAGGGCGGGAGAGACCCAGTACTTC.

V is TRBV27 and J is TRBJ2-3, with D maybe TRBD2 (6 bases). Germline CDR1 and CDR2: MNHEY and SMNVEV (reference sequence). Trimming pared 4 bases from V and 6 bases from J, leaving 11 bases between. CDR3 size: 13 residues. The CDR3, as DNA: TGTGCCAGCAGTTATACTAGCTCCGATACGCAGTATTTT. Translating gives CASSYTSSDTQYF.

The chain couples TRBV7-9 to TRBJ2-5; 7 positions match TRBD1. The CDR3 contains 14 residues. The germline gives CDR1 SEHNR, CDR2 FQNEAQ (reference sequence). V trimming: 2 bases; J trimming: 4 bases; junction bases outside the gene matches: 4. The CDR3 loop reads CASSLYNRGETQYF. CDR3 bases: TGTGCCAGCAGCTTATATAACAGGGGAGAGACCCAGTACTTC.

CDR3 DNA sequence: TGCAGCGTTGACGGGCTAGCAAGCGTTCCAGATACGCAGTATTTT. This encodes CSVDGLASVPDTQYF. This chain uses TRBV29-1 with TRBJ2-3; the D gene is possibly TRBD2 (5 bases). CDR1 is SQVTM and CDR2 is ANQGSEA in the germline V gene. Trimming took 3 bases from V and 4 from J, leaving 17 bases between them. The CDR3 consists of 15 residues.